Below are 26 T cell receptor beta chains sequenced from a single sample in a study of cytotoxic CD8 clonotypes in ibrutinib-treated CLL. The method was immunoSEQ multiplex PCR; TCRdb's version includes in-frame clones alone and lacks a portion of them. The data contain around 310,000 clones, about 80% of them singletons. The specimen comprised PBMCs, sampled before ibrutinib treatment. The receptors come from a human donor with chronic lymphocytic leukemia.

V is TRBV11-2 and J is TRBJ2-3, with D possibly matching TRBD2 (5 bases). V lost 3 bases, J lost 2 bases, and 12 bases lay in between. Germline loops: CDR1 SGHAT, CDR2 FQNNGV. This CDR3 comprises 15 residues. CDR3: CASSLQRQPTDTQYF. Here the CDR3 DNA reads TGTGCCAGCAGCTTGCAGCGGCAACCCACAGATACGCAGTATTTT.

The chain employs TRBV27 and TRBJ2-5; D call uncertain. CDR3 length: 11 residues. V was pared by 4 bases and J by 5 bases, with 5 bases between. Germline V lookup: CDR1 MNHEY, CDR2 SMNVEV (reference sequence). CDR3 protein: CASSSGETQYF. CDR3 coding DNA: TGTGCCAGCAGTTCTGGGGAGACCCAGTACTTC.

The chain uses TRBV11-2 and TRBJ2-7; 9 nucleotides match TRBD1. The germline V gene has CDR1 SGHAT and CDR2 FQNNGV. The CDR3 spans 14 residues. J was trimmed by 0 bases and V by 7 bases; bases with no gene match: 4. The CDR3 sequence: CASIDRGISYEQYF. The CDR3 DNA follows: TGTGCCAGCATCGACAGGGGGATCTCCTACGAGCAGTACTTC.

The chain combines TRBV4-1 with TRBJ1-4; perhaps TRBD1 as D (5 bases). V gave up 5 bases and J gave up 5 bases, with 12 bases separating them. Germline CDR1 reads MGHRA; CDR2 reads YSYEKL. The CDR3 runs 14 residues. CDR3 in amino acids: CASSIRDGNEKLFF. The CDR3 region has the DNA TGCGCCAGCAGCATCCGGGACGGAAATGAAAAACTGTTTTTT.

The chain recombines TRBV7-6 with TRBJ2-3; D possibly corresponds to TRBD1 (6 bases). V lost 5 bases, J lost 1 base, and 22 bases lay in between. Per the germline V gene, CDR1 is SGHVS and CDR2 is FNYEAQ. CDR3 length: 18 residues. The CDR3 spells CASSTGKNRELGTDTQYF. In nucleotides, the CDR3 is TGTGCCAGCAGCACCGGGAAGAACAGGGAGTTGGGCACAGATACGCAGTATTTT.

The chain employs TRBV4-3 and TRBJ2-1; D possibly corresponds to TRBD2 (5 bases). This CDR3 has 16 amino acids. Per the germline V gene, CDR1 is LGHNA and CDR2 is YSLEER. Trimming removed 0 bases at V and 5 bases at J, with 14 bases between. CDR3 in DNA: TGCGCCAGCAGCCAAGATCTCGGGATCATGGACAATGAGCAGTTCTTC. Translated, it gives CASSQDLGIMDNEQFF.

The rearrangement links TRBV4-3 to TRBJ1-5; D uncertain. The CDR3 is 18 amino acids. V lost 1 base and J 0 bases, leaving 16 bases between the germline ends. Looked up from germline, CDR1 is LGHNA and CDR2 is YSLEER. DNA for the CDR3: TGCGCCAGCAGCCAAGTCAAAGGCTCCTCCTATAGCAATCAGCCCCAGCATTTT. This sequence encodes CASSQVKGSSYSNQPQHF.

CDR3 nucleotide sequence: TGTGCCAGCAGTGCGGACAGCTCCTACGAGCAGTACTTC. It encodes CASSADSSYEQYF. J is TRBJ2-7 and V is TRBV2, with D maybe TRBD1 (6 bases). This CDR3 comprises 13 residues. Germline assignment: CDR1 SNHLY and CDR2 FYNNEI. Deletions cut 4 bases from V and 0 bases from J, with 7 bases between.

This clone was seen only a few times. The genes are TRBV30 and TRBJ1-1; D is unresolved. The CDR3 is 13 amino acids. V was cut by 1 base and J by 0 bases, with 6 bases left in between. Germline V lookup: CDR1 GTSNPN, CDR2 SVGIG (reference sequence). DNA of the CDR3: TGTGCCTGGAGTGAAACCATGAACACTGAAGCTTTCTTT. It is translated as CAWSETMNTEAFF.

J is TRBJ2-3 and V is TRBV9, with 14 bases aligning to TRBD2. Per the germline V gene, CDR1 is SGDLS and CDR2 is YYNGEE. This CDR3 is 19 amino acids long. Trimming at V came to 3 bases and at J to 5 bases, leaving 14 bases not matched to a gene. The CDR3 here is CASSETSGRASGRQDTQYF. CDR3 DNA: TGTGCCAGCAGCGAGACTAGCGGGAGGGCCTCGGGGAGACAAGATACGCAGTATTTT.

The V and J genes are TRBV27 and TRBJ2-7; TRBD1 matches at 10 bases. This CDR3 has 15 amino acids. V dropped 5 bases and J dropped 7; count of bases not matched to a gene: 11. Germline-derived CDR1 and CDR2 are MNHEY and SMNVEV (reference sequence). The CDR3 loop reads CASSPGTGASQEQYF. The DNA of the CDR3 is TGTGCCAGCAGTCCGGGGACAGGGGCTAGTCAAGAGCAGTACTTC.

The rearrangement uses TRBV7-2 and TRBJ2-1; D unclear. There are 13 residues in the CDR3. Trimming pared 4 bases from V and 5 bases from J, leaving 9 bases between. Germline CDR1 reads SGHTA; CDR2 reads FQGNSA. The CDR3: CASSSRANNEQFF. DNA of the CDR3: TGTGCCAGCAGCTCCCGGGCGAACAATGAGCAGTTCTTC.

The V and J genes are TRBV19 and TRBJ2-2, with 11 bases identical to TRBD1. CDR3 length: 15 amino acids. The ends lost 5 bases at V and 7 bases at J; junction bases unmatched: 6. Germline V gives CDR1 LNHDA, CDR2 SQIVND (reference sequence). In DNA, the CDR3 is TGTGCCAGTAGTGTCCGGACAGGGGGCGGCGGGGAGCTGTTTTTT. It codes for CASSVRTGGGGELFF.

This clone showed up just a few times. This sequence joins TRBV4-1 and TRBJ1-4; no clear D gene. The CDR3 is 14 amino acids. The germline V and J ends were trimmed by 3 bases and 0 bases, with 5 bases remaining between them. Germline loops: CDR1 MGHRA, CDR2 YSYEKL. CDR3 amino acids: CASSHGTTNEKLFF. The CDR3 nucleotides are TGCGCCAGCAGCCACGGAACAACTAATGAAAAACTGTTTTTT.

The V and J genes are TRBV6-6 and TRBJ1-3, with a possible D match to TRBD1 (5 bases). Germline V lookup: CDR1 MNHNY, CDR2 SVGAGI (reference sequence). Trimming pared 7 bases from V and 5 bases from J, leaving 15 bases between. The CDR3 is 14 residues long. Here the CDR3 DNA reads TGTGCCAGCACACAGGCCGCAGGGAGAAACACCATATATTTT. As protein: CASTQAAGRNTIYF.

The rearrangement uses TRBV5-6 and TRBJ2-5, with 7 bases matching TRBD2. CDR3 length: 17 residues. Trimming at V came to 0 bases and at J to 0 bases, leaving 8 bases not matched to a gene. CDR1 and CDR2 from the germline V gene are SGHDT and YYEEEE. The CDR3 DNA is TGTGCCAGCAGCTTGGAGATTATACGGGAGGACCAAGAGACCCAGTACTTC. It is translated as CASSLEIIREDQETQYF.

The J gene is TRBJ2-7, the V gene TRBV5-1, with 14 nucleotides matching TRBD2. V lost 0 bases and J lost 5; bases outside the gene matches: 16. Germline CDR1 and CDR2: SGHRS and YFSETQ. CDR3 size: 20 residues. The CDR3 nucleotides read TGCGCCAGCAGCTTGGGGGAACGGTCCGGGACTAGCGGGAGAATCCACGAGCAGTACTTC. Amino acids: CASSLGERSGTSGRIHEQYF.

The chain couples TRBV7-2 to TRBJ2-3; D gene unclear. V was pared by 2 bases and J by 4 bases, with 7 bases between. Germline V CDR1 and CDR2: SGHTA, FQGNSA. The CDR3 consists of 13 residues. The CDR3 reads CASSLRWADTQYF. The DNA of the CDR3 is TGTGCCAGCAGCTTAAGGTGGGCAGATACGCAGTATTTT. The variable domain in full, with the rest retrieved from reference TRBV7-2 and TRBJ2-3, is GAGVSQSPSNKVTEKGKDVELRCDPISGHTALYWYRQSLGQGLEFLIYFQGNSAPDKSGLPSDRFSAERTGGSVSTLTIQRTQQEDSAVYLCASSLRWADTQYFGPGTRLTVL.

This clone was found once. The rearrangement joins TRBV28 to TRBJ2-5; 7 bases match TRBD2. V was clipped by 3 bases and J by 3 bases; unmatched bases: 1. This CDR3 is 13 amino acids long. Germline assignment: CDR1 MDHEN and CDR2 SYDVKM. The CDR3 region is CASSFLAEETQYF. CDR3 nucleotides: TGTGCCAGCAGTTTCCTAGCGGAAGAGACCCAGTACTTC.

The chain combines TRBV27 with TRBJ1-1; D is undetermined. This CDR3 comprises 13 residues. The germline V gene has CDR1 MNHEY and CDR2 SMNVEV (reference sequence). The V and J ends lost 5 bases and 0 bases respectively, with 7 bases between them. As DNA, the CDR3 is TGTGCCAGCAGTGTGACCATGAACACTGAAGCTTTCTTT. Protein product: CASSVTMNTEAFF.

The chain employs TRBV30 and TRBJ1-1, with TRBD1 as a possible D gene (6 bases). The CDR3 has 12 residues. CDR1 and CDR2 (germline): GTSNPN, SVGIG (reference sequence). Trimming removed 0 bases from V and 11 bases from J, with 13 bases in between. Here the CDR3 reads CAWSVRGEMAFF. CDR3 in DNA: TGTGCCTGGAGTGTGAGGGGGGAGATGGCTTTCTTT.

V is TRBV4-2 and J is TRBJ1-4; D is possibly TRBD1 (5 bases). Germline V gives CDR1 LGHNA, CDR2 YNFKEQ. With 5 bases removed from V and 8 bases from J, the gap between germline ends came to 18 bases. This CDR3 is 15 amino acids long. The CDR3 DNA is TGTGCCAGCAGCTTACCGGCCCCGGGGGTGGAAAAACTGTTTTTT. Translating gives CASSLPAPGVEKLFF.

The J gene is TRBJ2-7, the V gene TRBV2; 10 bases line up with TRBD2. The CDR3 has 11 residues. V dropped 8 bases and J dropped 7; count of bases not matched to a gene: 2. From germline, CDR1 is SNHLY and CDR2 FYNNEI. The CDR3 sequence: CASLAGVEQYF. CDR3 bases: TGTGCCAGCCTAGCGGGAGTTGAGCAGTACTTC. Supplemented by reference TRBV2 and TRBJ2-7, the full variable domain reads EPEVTQTPSHQVTQMGQEVILRCVPISNHLYFYWYRQILGQKVEFLVSFYNNEISEKSEIFDDQFSVERPDGSNFTLKIRSTKLEDSAMYFCASLAGVEQYFGPGTRLTVT.

The chain uses TRBV30 and TRBJ1-2, with D uncertain. The CDR3 is made up of 13 amino acids. Germline-derived CDR1 and CDR2 are GTSNPN and SVGIG (reference sequence). V gave up 0 bases and J gave up 4 bases, with 9 bases separating them. The CDR3 protein is CAWSVGNFYGYTF. CDR3 DNA sequence: TGTGCCTGGAGTGTCGGGAACTTCTATGGCTACACCTTC.

The chain recombines TRBV4-3 with TRBJ2-3; TRBD1 aligns across 8 bases. V lost 4 bases, J lost 6 bases, and 3 bases stayed unmatched. There are 13 residues in the CDR3. Germline loops: CDR1 LGHNA, CDR2 YSLEER. The DNA for the CDR3 is TGCGCCAGCAGCCGAACAGGGGGGGATACGCAGTATTTT. Amino acid sequence: CASSRTGGDTQYF.

The chain carries TRBV7-9 and TRBJ1-1; D might be TRBD1 (5 bases). This CDR3 is 15 amino acids long. Trimming removed 0 bases from V and 2 bases from J, with 10 bases in between. Germline V CDR1 and CDR2: SEHNR, FQNEAQ (reference sequence). CDR3 nucleotides: TGTGCCAGCAGCTTAGCCGGGGGTCTAAACACTGAAGCTTTCTTT. Its protein product is CASSLAGGLNTEAFF.